Listed below are T cell receptor beta chains from one sample, sequenced in a study of cytomegalovirus exposure and HLA in healthy donors. Here immunoSEQ multiplex PCR was the method, and the copy in TCRdb shows in-frame clones only, minus some. This sample has fewer than 200,000 clones, with roughly 80% found just once. What was sequenced was PBMCs. All receptors derive from a woman aged 18-29 years in good health and CMV-seronegative. CDR3s include the opening cysteine and the closing phenylalanine or tryptophan. A D gene is named only where the DNA matches it firmly. Size tells how often a clone was seen (once, few, many) or the class of an expanded clone, and some rows leave it out.

>.|TRBV11-2|TRBD1|TRBJ1-5
TGTGCCAGCAGCAGGGACAGAAATCAGCCCCAGCATTTT
CASSRDRNQPQHF
>.|TRBV6-4|.|TRBJ2-1
TGTGCCAGCAGTGACTCAGCGGATTACTACAATGAGCAGTTCTTC
CASSDSADYYNEQFF
>.|TRBV9|TRBD2|TRBJ2-5
TGTGCCAGCAGCGTAGGGATAGCGGGAGATGGAGAGACCCAGTACTTC
CASSVGIAGDGETQYF
>.|TRBV27|.|TRBJ2-5
TGTGCCAGCAGTTCATCGCGGCCGCCATATCCCGCTACGTACCAAGAGACCCAGTACTTC
CASSSSRPPYPATYQETQYF
>.|TRBV14|TRBD2|TRBJ2-1
TGTGCCAGCAGCCAAGGACTAGCCTCCTACAATGAGCAGTTCTTC
CASSQGLASYNEQFF
>.|TRBV29-1|TRBD1|TRBJ1-1
TGCAGCGCTTGGACAGGGGGCAACATGAACACTGAAGCTTTCTTT
CSAWTGGNMNTEAFF
>few|TRBV7-9|.|TRBJ1-3
TGTGCCAGCAGCTTTCTAGGGGTCTCTGGAAACACCATATATTTT
CASSFLGVSGNTIYF
>.|TRBV7-2|.|TRBJ2-3
TGTGCCAGCAGCCTCAAGACGGGGGATACGCAGTATTTT
CASSLKTGDTQYF
>.|TRBV5-1|TRBD2|TRBJ2-1
TGCGCCAGCAGCTTCCGGGAGGGGTCCTACAATGAGCAGTTCTTC
CASSFREGSYNEQFF
>.|TRBV5-6|.|TRBJ2-2
TGTGCCAGCAGCGTGGACAGATACGGGGTCACCGGGGAGCTGTTTTTT
CASSVDRYGVTGELFF